These T cell receptor beta chains were read from a single sample in a study of blood T cell repertoires in COVID-19. The protocol was immunoSEQ multiplex PCR, while the TCRdb copy is restricted to in-frame clones and leaves out a portion. The top ten hold 25% to 30% of the sample, which has 100,000 to 150,000 clones, over 75% seen once. Sequences were obtained from peripheral blood. These receptors originate from a woman of 80 years or more with acute or convalescent COVID-19. The CDR3 runs from the conserved cysteine through the conserved F or W. The order of the fields is J gene, clone size, D gene, V gene, CDR3 protein, CDR3 DNA. A D gene is named only where the DNA matches it firmly. Rows give clone size only sometimes, using once, few, many, or a class for an expanded clone.

TRBJ2-1	-	TRBD2	TRBV11-1	CASSLLTSGGEYEQFF	TGTGCCAGCAGCTTACTGACTAGCGGGGGGGAGTATGAGCAGTTCTTC
TRBJ1-3	-	-	TRBV7-2	CASSPTRGSGNTIYF	TGTGCCAGCAGCCCGACGCGGGGATCTGGAAACACCATATATTTT
TRBJ2-2	-	TRBD2	TRBV18	CASSPQGLAGTGELFF	TGTGCCAGCTCACCCCAGGGACTAGCGGGGACCGGGGAGCTGTTTTTT
TRBJ1-2	-	TRBD1	TRBV15	CATSGGGDRGPHGYTF	TGTGCCACCAGCGGGGGGGGAGACAGGGGGCCACATGGCTACACCTTC
TRBJ2-2	-	-	TRBV7-3	CASSPQTATTGELFF	TGTGCCAGCAGCCCCCAGACAGCCACCACCGGGGAGCTGTTTTTT
TRBJ2-5	-	-	TRBV12-3/TRBV12-4	CASSPRETQYF	TGTGCCAGCAGTCCCCGGGAGACCCAGTACTTC
TRBJ1-1	once	-	TRBV24-1	CATSDGTRAFF	TGTGCCACCAGTGACGGTACCCGCGCTTTCTTT
TRBJ1-5	-	-	TRBV5-8	CASSPGQDGGIQPQHF	TGTGCCAGCAGCCCAGGCCAGGACGGCGGGATTCAGCCCCAGCATTTT
TRBJ2-1	-	TRBD1	TRBV3-1/TRBV3-2	CAAGIRGLVNEQFF	TGTGCCGCCGGTATCAGGGGGCTCGTCAATGAGCAGTTCTTC
TRBJ2-7	-	-	TRBV6-2/TRBV6-3	CASSYSKYRYEQYF	TGTGCCAGCAGTTACTCGAAGTACAGGTACGAGCAGTACTTC
TRBJ2-5	once	-	TRBV5-1	CASSLGRGDETQYF	TGCGCCAGCAGCTTGGGCAGGGGAGATGAGACCCAGTACTTC
TRBJ1-1	-	-	TRBV7-9	CASSLVTNTEAFF	TGTGCCAGCAGCTTAGTAACTAACACTGAAGCTTTCTTT
TRBJ1-5	-	TRBD1	TRBV29-1	CSVGDRDQPQHF	TGCAGCGTTGGGGACAGGGACCAGCCCCAGCATTTT
TRBJ2-6	-	-	TRBV28	CAILDRTSGANVLTF	TGTGCCATATTAGACAGAACCTCTGGGGCCAACGTCCTGACTTTC
TRBJ2-3	-	-	TRBV7-2	CASSLALENTQYF	TGTGCCAGCAGCTTAGCGCTGGAGAATACGCAGTATTTT
TRBJ1-2	-	-	TRBV7-9	CASSLGGNVYGYTF	TGTGCCAGCAGCTTAGGAGGGAATGTCTATGGCTACACCTTC
TRBJ2-7	-	TRBD1	TRBV7-3	CASSLRGPGQGYEQYF	TGTGCCAGCAGCTTACGGGGTCCCGGACAGGGCTACGAGCAGTACTTC
TRBJ1-2	few	TRBD1	TRBV7-2	CASTVDRGGGGYTF	TGTGCCAGCACCGTGGACAGGGGAGGCGGTGGCTACACCTTC
TRBJ1-1	-	TRBD1	TRBV4-2	CASSHDRGTEAFF	TGTGCCAGCAGCCATGACAGGGGCACTGAAGCTTTCTTT
TRBJ1-6	-	-	TRBV7-9	CASSEDSRPPLHF	TGTGCCAGCAGCGAAGACTCGAGGCCACCCCTCCACTTT
TRBJ1-1	-	-	TRBV7-3	CASSSQGGVAFF	TGTGCCAGCAGCTCCCAAGGGGGGGTAGCTTTCTTT
TRBJ1-2	-	TRBD1	TRBV11-2	CASSLTLQGAYGYTF	TGTGCCAGCAGCCTGACACTTCAGGGGGCGTATGGCTACACCTTC
TRBJ1-5	-	-	TRBV28	CASNTYSNQPQHF	TGTGCCAGCAACACGTATAGCAATCAGCCCCAGCATTTT
TRBJ2-5	-	-	TRBV5-6	CASSFRGGTETQYF	TGTGCCAGCAGCTTTCGCGGGGGCACCGAGACCCAGTACTTC
TRBJ2-1	-	TRBD2	TRBV18	CASSPRASGGHADEQFF	TGTGCCAGCTCACCACGGGCTAGCGGGGGGCATGCAGATGAGCAGTTCTTC
TRBJ1-2	-	-	TRBV18	CASSATGGAGYGYTF	TGTGCCAGCTCGGCCACAGGAGGGGCAGGGTATGGCTACACCTTC
TRBJ1-2	-	TRBD1	TRBV3-1/TRBV3-2	CASSPDRIRPYGYTF	TGTGCCAGCAGTCCGGACAGGATTCGACCCTATGGCTACACCTTC
TRBJ2-1	-	-	TRBV3-1/TRBV3-2	CASRRQGEQFF	TGTGCCAGCAGGCGGCAGGGTGAGCAGTTCTTC
TRBJ1-2	-	-	TRBV28	CASSFVPATNYGYTF	TGTGCCAGCAGTTTTGTTCCCGCTACTAACTATGGCTACACCTTC
TRBJ1-4	-	TRBD1	TRBV6-5	CASSPDREKLFF	TGTGCCAGCAGCCCGGACAGGGAAAAACTGTTTTTT